Below, 23 T cell receptor beta chains from the same sample are listed, as sequenced in a study of blood T cell repertoires in COVID-19. Sequencing used immunoSEQ multiplex PCR; TCRdb keeps in-frame clones, though not all of them. The sample yields 330,000 or so clones, around 87% seen once. Input material: PBMCs or T cells enriched from blood (not recorded which). The receptors shown here come from a man in his forties or fifties in a cohort exposed to, infected with or recovered from COVID-19 (not recorded which).

This sequence joins TRBV19 and TRBJ2-3; TRBD2 agrees at 8 bases. The CDR3 has 15 amino acids. V lost 5 bases, J lost 4 bases, and 8 bases stayed unmatched. Germline V gene data show CDR1 as LNHDA and CDR2 as SQIVND (reference sequence). The CDR3 loop is CASSPPPGGADTQYF. The CDR3 DNA reads as TGTGCCAGTAGTCCCCCCCCGGGAGGGGCAGATACGCAGTATTTT.

This clone occurred once. This chain connects TRBV27 to TRBJ2-1; the match to TRBD2 covers 11 bases. There are 15 residues in the CDR3. Germline V gene lookup returns CDR1 MNHEY and CDR2 SMNVEV (reference sequence). Losses at the gene ends were 5 bases for V and 6 bases for J; bases not matched to a gene: 6. The CDR3 coding sequence is TGTGCCAGCAGTCGGTTCGGGACTAGCGGCAATGAGCAGTTCTTC. Translation gives CASSRFGTSGNEQFF.

V is TRBV21-1 and J is TRBJ2-6; the table's D call TRBD2 went unverified against the DNA. TRBV21-1 is shown as a pseudogene. The length of the CDR3 is 17 residues. The CDR3 DNA reads as TGTGCCACCAAACCAAAAAGCGGGATCTCTGGGGCCAACGTCCTGACTTTC. Amino acids: CATKPKSGISGANVLTF.

The chain couples TRBV3-1 (or the pseudogene TRBV3-2) to TRBJ2-2, with D perhaps TRBD2 (5 bases). This CDR3 is 15 amino acids long. Per the germline V gene, CDR1 is LGHDT and CDR2 is YNNKEL (reference sequence). V lost 1 base and J 4 bases, leaving 10 bases between the germline ends. The CDR3 loop reads CASSQGRTLTGELFF. The CDR3 nucleotides read TGTGCCAGCAGCCAAGGTCGGACTCTCACCGGGGAGCTGTTTTTT.

The chain carries TRBV10-3 and TRBJ2-1, with 10 positions matching TRBD2. This CDR3 spans 16 amino acids. The germline gives CDR1 ENHRY, CDR2 SYGVKD. Unmatched junction bases numbered 12, after V lost 6 bases and J lost 7 bases. In nucleotides, the CDR3 is TGTGCCATCAGGGGAACCGGGGGGACTAGCGTAAATGAGCAGTTCTTC. Its protein is CAIRGTGGTSVNEQFF.

The chain combines TRBV6-5 with TRBJ1-1; TRBD1 matches 7 bases. Unmatched junction bases numbered 2, after V lost 0 bases and J lost 1 base. The CDR3 consists of 15 residues. Per the germline V gene, CDR1 is MNHEY and CDR2 is SVGAGI. The CDR3 DNA follows: TGTGCCAGCAGTTACTCGACAGGGCCGAACACTGAAGCTTTCTTT. Translation: CASSYSTGPNTEAFF.

The J gene is TRBJ1-5, the V gene TRBV9; D ambiguous. The CDR3 is 14 residues long. Germline CDR1 and CDR2: SGDLS and YYNGEE. V lost 3 bases and J 0 bases, leaving 7 bases between the germline ends. The CDR3 DNA is TGTGCCAGCAGCGAGGGAGATAGCAATCAGCCCCAGCATTTT. Residues: CASSEGDSNQPQHF.

The count of this clone is one. The CDR3: CASSLRTGNYGYTF. CDR3 DNA: TGTGCCAGCAGTCTAAGGACAGGGAACTATGGCTACACCTTC. This chain uses TRBV28 with TRBJ1-2; TRBD1 agrees at 8 bases. The CDR3 is 14 amino acids. The ends lost 5 bases at V and 2 bases at J; junction bases unmatched: 4. CDR1 is MDHEN and CDR2 is SYDVKM in the germline V gene.

The rearrangement uses TRBV7-2 and TRBJ2-2; D is uncertain. Germline loops: CDR1 SGHTA, CDR2 FQGNSA. This CDR3 region has 15 residues. The V end lost 2 bases, the J end lost 1 base, and 8 bases lay between the germline ends. The CDR3 region is CASSLQRLNTGELFF. CDR3 sequence (DNA): TGTGCCAGCAGCTTACAGCGACTGAACACCGGGGAGCTGTTTTTT.

The chain combines TRBV3-1 (or the pseudogene TRBV3-2) with TRBJ2-3; D is unresolved. The CDR3 loop spans 14 amino acids. The germline V and J ends were trimmed by 0 bases and 3 bases, with 7 bases remaining between them. Germline V gene data show CDR1 as LGHDT and CDR2 as YNNKEL (reference sequence). The CDR3 sequence is CASSQDPSTDTQYF. CDR3 bases: TGTGCCAGCAGCCAAGACCCTAGTACAGATACGCAGTATTTT.

The V and J genes are TRBV3-1 (or the pseudogene TRBV3-2) and TRBJ2-2; weak D call: TRBD2 (6 bases). The ends were cut back, 0 bases at V and 4 bases at J, with 9 bases in the middle. Germline V CDR1 and CDR2: LGHDT, YNNKEL (reference sequence). The CDR3 contains 15 residues. DNA of the CDR3: TGTGCCAGCAGCCAAGAGGGACTGATCACCGGGGAGCTGTTTTTT. This translates into CASSQEGLITGELFF.

The chain employs TRBV6-5 and TRBJ1-1, with D possibly matching TRBD1 (6 bases). Trimming shortened V by 8 bases and J by 1 base, and 17 bases separated the two germline ends. The CDR3 contains 15 residues. CDR1 is MNHEY and CDR2 is SVGAGI in the germline V gene. CDR3 amino acids: CASVRRQAQNTEAFF. DNA for the CDR3: TGTGCCAGCGTGCGGAGACAGGCCCAGAACACTGAAGCTTTCTTT.

As concerns this clone: Other DNA sequences of this sample code for an identical CDR3. The genes are TRBV30 and TRBJ2-7; 12 bases match TRBD1. V shed 2 bases, J shed 7 bases, and the junction held 6 bases outside the gene matches. The germline CDR1 and CDR2 sequences are GTSNPN and SVGIG (reference sequence). The length of the CDR3 is 14 residues. In DNA form, the CDR3 reads TGTGCCTGGAGTTTGGGACAGGGGGCAAGGGAGCAGTACTTC. Residues: CAWSLGQGAREQYF. Full variable domain (outside the CDR3, taken from reference TRBV30 and TRBJ2-7): SQTIHQWPATLVQPVGSPLSLECTVEGTSNPNLYWYRQAAGRGLQLLFYSVGIGQISSEVPQNLSASRPQDRQFILSSKKLLLSDSGFYLCAWSLGQGAREQYFGPGTRLTVT.

The chain joins TRBV18 to TRBJ2-7; D gene ambiguous. V lost 0 bases to trimming and J lost 4 bases, with 4 bases between them. CDR1 KGHSH and CDR2 LQKENI come from the germline V gene. This CDR3 has 12 amino acids. CDR3 bases: TGTGCCAGCTCACCACCGACTTACGAGCAGTACTTC. As protein: CASSPPTYEQYF.

This sequence joins TRBV7-2 and TRBJ2-7; 8 nucleotides line up with TRBD2. This CDR3 region has 15 residues. Germline V lookup: CDR1 SGHTA, CDR2 FQGNSA. With 1 base clipped from V and 3 bases from J, the junction kept 5 bases outside the gene matches. This CDR3 is CASSLGGSGNYEQYF. The CDR3 bases are TGTGCCAGCAGCTTAGGGGGTAGCGGGAACTACGAGCAGTACTTC.

This clone was seen only a few times. The chain has TRBV28 and TRBJ1-1; D is unclear. V was shortened by 5 bases and J by 0 bases, with 10 bases between the two germline ends. The CDR3 has 14 amino acids. Germline assignment: CDR1 MDHEN and CDR2 SYDVKM. CDR3 sequence: CASSPQYMNTEAFF. CDR3 sequence (DNA): TGTGCCAGCAGTCCGCAGTATATGAACACTGAAGCTTTCTTT.

The rearrangement joins TRBV18 to TRBJ1-1; 7 bases map to TRBD1. The V segment lost 0 bases and the J segment 4 bases; nucleotides outside the gene matches: 2. Germline V gene sequence: CDR1 KGHSH, CDR2 LQKENI. This CDR3 spans 14 amino acids. CDR3 nucleotides: TGTGCCAGCTCACCACCTCAGGGGGGCACTGAAGCTTTCTTT. It yields the protein CASSPPQGGTEAFF.

The chain combines TRBV7-2 with TRBJ2-1; D is ambiguous. V dropped 7 bases and J dropped 3 bases, with 16 bases sitting between them. Germline CDR1 and CDR2: SGHTA and FQGNSA. The CDR3 extends over 15 amino acids. CDR3 protein: CASIPRRFNYNEQFF. In DNA form, the CDR3 reads TGTGCCAGCATCCCAAGGCGGTTCAACTACAATGAGCAGTTCTTC.

J is TRBJ2-7 and V is TRBV6-5; no definite D call. This CDR3 region has 11 residues. Germline V gene sequence: CDR1 MNHEY, CDR2 SVGAGI. V lost 7 bases, J lost 4 bases, and 8 bases lay in between. The CDR3 DNA follows: TGTGCCAGCAAGACGGGTTACGAGCAGTACTTC. Amino acids: CASKTGYEQYF.

The rearrangement uses TRBV5-1 and TRBJ2-1; TRBD1 aligns across 7 bases. The CDR3 contains 13 residues. Unmatched junction bases numbered 8, after V lost 4 bases and J lost 10 bases. CDR1 is SGHRS and CDR2 is YFSETQ in the germline V gene. Here the CDR3 reads CASSPAETGEQFF. As DNA, the CDR3 is TGCGCCAGCAGCCCCGCAGAGACAGGGGAGCAGTTCTTC.

This sequence joins TRBV24-1 and TRBJ2-2; no reliable D call. The germline CDR1 and CDR2 sequences are KGHDR and SFDVKD. The ends were cut back, 5 bases at V and 2 bases at J, with 8 bases in the middle. This CDR3 has 14 amino acids. Written as DNA, the CDR3 is TGTGCCACCAGTGGCCCGCGAAACACCGGGGAGCTGTTTTTT. Translating gives CATSGPRNTGELFF.

The rearrangement joins TRBV3-1 (or the pseudogene TRBV3-2) to TRBJ1-3, with D unresolved. CDR1 and CDR2 (germline): LGHDT, YNNKEL (reference sequence). CDR3 length: 13 residues. Trimming cost V 8 bases and J 0 bases, with 8 bases left between them. The CDR3 here is CASAGGSGNTIYF. CDR3 nucleotide sequence: TGTGCCAGCGCGGGTGGCTCTGGAAACACCATATATTTT.

In nucleotides, the CDR3 is TGCGCCAGCAGCTCTGGACAGAAATCCTACGAGCAGTACTTC. Its translation: CASSSGQKSYEQYF. The chain has TRBV5-1 and TRBJ2-7; D perhaps matches TRBD1 (6 bases). The germline gives CDR1 SGHRS, CDR2 YFSETQ. Deletions cut 3 bases from V and 1 base from J, with 11 bases between. The CDR3 totals 14 residues.